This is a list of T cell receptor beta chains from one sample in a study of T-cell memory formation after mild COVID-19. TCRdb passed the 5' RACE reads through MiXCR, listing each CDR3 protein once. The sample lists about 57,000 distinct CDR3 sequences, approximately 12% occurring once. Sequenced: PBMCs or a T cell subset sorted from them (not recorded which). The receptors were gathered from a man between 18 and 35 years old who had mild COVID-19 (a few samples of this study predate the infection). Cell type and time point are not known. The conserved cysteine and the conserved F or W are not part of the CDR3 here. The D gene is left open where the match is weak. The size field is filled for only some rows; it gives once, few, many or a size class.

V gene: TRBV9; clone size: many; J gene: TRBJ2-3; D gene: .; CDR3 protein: ASSARPAADTQY
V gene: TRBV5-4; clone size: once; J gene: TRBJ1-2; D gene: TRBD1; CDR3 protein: ASRGGQGVNYGYT
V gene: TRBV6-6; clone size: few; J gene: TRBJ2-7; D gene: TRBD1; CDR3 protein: ASSYLGTGERQY
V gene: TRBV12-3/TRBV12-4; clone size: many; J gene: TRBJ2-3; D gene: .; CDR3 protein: ASSSRGEDTQY
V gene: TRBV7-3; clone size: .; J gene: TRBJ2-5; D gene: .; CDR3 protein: ASSEIRDTQETQY
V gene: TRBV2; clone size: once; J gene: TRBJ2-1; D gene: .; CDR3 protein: ASSEAGLNEQF
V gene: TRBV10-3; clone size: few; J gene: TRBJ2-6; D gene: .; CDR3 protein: AISDAPDSGANVLT
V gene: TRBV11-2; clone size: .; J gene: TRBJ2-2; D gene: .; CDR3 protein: ASSFYLWGTTGELF
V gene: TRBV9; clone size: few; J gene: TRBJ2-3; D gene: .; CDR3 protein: ASSADTLSTDTQY
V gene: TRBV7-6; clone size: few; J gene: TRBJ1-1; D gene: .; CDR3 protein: ASSPRDLAGQVNTEAF
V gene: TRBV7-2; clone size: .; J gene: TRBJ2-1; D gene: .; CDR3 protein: ASSLNNEQF
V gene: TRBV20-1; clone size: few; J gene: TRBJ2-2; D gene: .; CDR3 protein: SARGYPNTGELF
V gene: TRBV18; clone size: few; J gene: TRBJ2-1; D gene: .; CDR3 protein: ASSPAVGYNNEQF
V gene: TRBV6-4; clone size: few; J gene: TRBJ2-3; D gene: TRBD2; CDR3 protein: ASSEAGGKHTDTQY
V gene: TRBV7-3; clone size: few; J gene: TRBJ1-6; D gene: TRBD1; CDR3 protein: ASSLQGANSPLH
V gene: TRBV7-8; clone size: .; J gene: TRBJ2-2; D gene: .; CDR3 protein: ASSGRAANTGEMF
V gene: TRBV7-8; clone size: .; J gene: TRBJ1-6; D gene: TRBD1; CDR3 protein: ASSSPMDRGNSPLH
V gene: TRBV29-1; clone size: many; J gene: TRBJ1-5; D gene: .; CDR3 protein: SVEESGGNQPQH
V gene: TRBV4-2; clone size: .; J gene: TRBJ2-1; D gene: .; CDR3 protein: ASRNGRSSYNEQF
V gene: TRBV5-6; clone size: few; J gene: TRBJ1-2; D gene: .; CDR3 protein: ASSLRRGFGYT
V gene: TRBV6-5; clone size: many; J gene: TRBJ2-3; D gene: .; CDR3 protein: ASRYPHSHKY
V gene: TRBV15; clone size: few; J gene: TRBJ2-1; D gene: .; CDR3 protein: ATSRERQDNEQF
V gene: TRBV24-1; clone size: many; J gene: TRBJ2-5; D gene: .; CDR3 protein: ATSDGGRNGGPQY
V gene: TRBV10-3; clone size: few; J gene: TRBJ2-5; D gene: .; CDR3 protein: AMGRTQETQY
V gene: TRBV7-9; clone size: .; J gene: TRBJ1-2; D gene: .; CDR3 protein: ASSSTLGVGGYT
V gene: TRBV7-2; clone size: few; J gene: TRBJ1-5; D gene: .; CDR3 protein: ASSSSENQPQH
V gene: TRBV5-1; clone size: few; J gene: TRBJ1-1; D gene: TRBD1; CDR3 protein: ASSEDQGARAF
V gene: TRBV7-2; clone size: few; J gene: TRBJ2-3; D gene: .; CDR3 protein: ASTHAGGTDTQY
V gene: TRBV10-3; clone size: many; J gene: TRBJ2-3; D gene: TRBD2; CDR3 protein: AVQEPTSGGANTQY
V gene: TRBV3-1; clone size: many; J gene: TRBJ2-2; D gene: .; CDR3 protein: ASSHRDSGELF
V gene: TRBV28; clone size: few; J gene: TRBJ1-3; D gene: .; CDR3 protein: ASSPRFRSGNTIY
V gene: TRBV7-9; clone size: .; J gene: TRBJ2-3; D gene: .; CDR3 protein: ASWTRGNLTDTQY
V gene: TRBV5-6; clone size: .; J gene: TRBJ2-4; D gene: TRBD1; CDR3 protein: ASGTESAKNIQY
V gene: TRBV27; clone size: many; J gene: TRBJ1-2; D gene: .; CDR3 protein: ASSVSAADSRLYGYT
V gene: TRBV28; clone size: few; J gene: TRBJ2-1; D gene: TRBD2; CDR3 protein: ASSPPQLAGVVF
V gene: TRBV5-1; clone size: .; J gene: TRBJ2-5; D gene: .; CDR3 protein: ASILVGPGETQY
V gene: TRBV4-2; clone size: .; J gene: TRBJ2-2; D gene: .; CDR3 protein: ASSQESPRWDTGELF
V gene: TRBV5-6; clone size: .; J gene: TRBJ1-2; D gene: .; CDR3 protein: ASSLPGFRGGYT
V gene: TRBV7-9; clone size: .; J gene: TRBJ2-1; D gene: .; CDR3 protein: ASSFPPRLGNEQF
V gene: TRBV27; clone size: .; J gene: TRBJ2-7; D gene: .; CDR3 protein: ASSLSWGLGFEY
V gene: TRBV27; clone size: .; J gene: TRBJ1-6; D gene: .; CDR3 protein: ASSLYRDSPLH
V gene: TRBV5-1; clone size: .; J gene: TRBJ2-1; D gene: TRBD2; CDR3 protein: ASSLAGSGGMYNEQF
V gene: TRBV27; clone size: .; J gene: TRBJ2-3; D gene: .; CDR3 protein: ASSLFPGADTQY
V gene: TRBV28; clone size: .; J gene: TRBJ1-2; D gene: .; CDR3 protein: ASGSWAGAFRYT
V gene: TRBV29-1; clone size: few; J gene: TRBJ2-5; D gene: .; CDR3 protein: SDTTSGGRETQY
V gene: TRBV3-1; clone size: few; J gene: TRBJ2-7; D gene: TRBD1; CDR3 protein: ASSQVRTGGPYEQY
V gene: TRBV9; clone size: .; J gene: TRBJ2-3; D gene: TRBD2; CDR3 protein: ASSEGGGTDTQY
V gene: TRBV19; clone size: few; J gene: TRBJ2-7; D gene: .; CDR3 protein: ASSMFSEERPLRKQY
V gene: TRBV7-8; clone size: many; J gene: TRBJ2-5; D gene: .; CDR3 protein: ASSLSSLAMY
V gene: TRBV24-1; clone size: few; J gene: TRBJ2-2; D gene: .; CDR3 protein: ATSDPFPPGELF
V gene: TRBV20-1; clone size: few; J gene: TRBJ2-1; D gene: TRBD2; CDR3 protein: SAPDGGSYNEQF
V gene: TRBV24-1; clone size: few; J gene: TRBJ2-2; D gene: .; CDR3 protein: ATSDIAGHTGELF
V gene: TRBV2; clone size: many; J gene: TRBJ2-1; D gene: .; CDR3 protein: ASSDIAVELNEQF
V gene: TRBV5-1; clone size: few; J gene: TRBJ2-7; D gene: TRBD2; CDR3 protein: ASSLGLAVEQY
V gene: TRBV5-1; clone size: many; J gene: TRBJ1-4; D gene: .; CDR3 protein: ASSLAGPPNEKLF
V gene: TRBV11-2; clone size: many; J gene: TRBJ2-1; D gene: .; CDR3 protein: ASSQARHNEQF